This entry describes one T cell receptor (beta chain). Its target is not known. PCR was performed a second time for about 6 to 11 cycles using a sample-barcoded 5' primer and a J-beta primer mix. TCRdb called the 5' RACE reads again in MiXCR, with one record for every CDR3 protein. This table has 540,000 or so distinct CDR3 sequences, around 50% appearing once. The sample is drawn from a study of blood T cells in healthy people across ages. Whole-study results and caveats: A strong correlation was found between TCR beta diversity and the percentage of naive T cells. The unsorted PBMCs prevented any conclusive comparison of naive versus antigen-experienced cells.

This CDR3 spans 14 amino acids. Per the germline V gene, CDR1 is DFQATT and CDR2 is SNEGSKA (reference sequence). V dropped 1 base and J dropped 6 bases, with 16 bases sitting between them. The chain links TRBV20-1 to TRBJ2-7, with D perhaps TRBD1 (6 bases). The specimen sequenced was blood. The TCR comes from a man older than 75 in good health. CDR3 amino acids: CSARVTQGWGEQYF. The CDR3 DNA reads as TGCAGTGCTAGAGTCACTCAGGGGTGGGGCGAGCAGTACTTC.